The 30 T cell receptor beta chains in this list originate from one sample, sequenced in a study of blood T cell repertoires in COVID-19. TCRdb keeps only in-frame clones here, not all; method: immunoSEQ multiplex PCR. The sample has about 180,000 clones; 80% to 90% are singletons. The specimen sequenced was peripheral blood. These receptors originate from a man aged 55 to 70 with acute or convalescent COVID-19.

As regards this clone: Other DNA sequences in this sample translate to the same CDR3. The gene calls are TRBV7-2 and TRBJ1-4, with D maybe TRBD1 (5 bases). Per germline, CDR1 SGHTA and CDR2 FQGNSA. V was trimmed by 2 bases and J by 3 bases, leaving 10 bases between them. The CDR3 is 15 residues long. This chain's CDR3 is CASSLQGAANEKLFF. CDR3 coding DNA: TGTGCCAGCAGCTTACAGGGTGCGGCTAATGAAAAACTGTTTTTT. Complete variable domain (other parts from reference TRBV7-2 and TRBJ1-4): GAGVSQSPSNKVTEKGKDVELRCDPISGHTALYWYRQSLGQGLEFLIYFQGNSAPDKSGLPSDRFSAERTGGSVSTLTIQRTQQEDSAVYLCASSLQGAANEKLFFGSGTQLSVL.

The rearrangement uses TRBV5-1 and TRBJ2-2; D remains ambiguous. The V end lost 0 bases, the J end lost 6 bases, and 9 bases lay between the germline ends. The CDR3 consists of 14 residues. Germline-derived CDR1 and CDR2 are SGHRS and YFSETQ. Here the CDR3 DNA reads TGCGCCAGCAGCTTGGCCTCTTCCCCCGGGGAGCTGTTTTTT. This gives the protein CASSLASSPGELFF.

The chain couples TRBV27 to TRBJ1-5; TRBD1 might be the D (6 bases). In germline, CDR1 is MNHEY, CDR2 SMNVEV (reference sequence). Deletions cut 0 bases from V and 1 base from J, with 10 bases between. The CDR3 spans 16 residues. The CDR3 DNA reads TGTGCCAGCAGTTTATCGATGGGGGCGAGCAATCAGCCCCAGCATTTT. Translating it yields CASSLSMGASNQPQHF.

This chain connects TRBV2 to TRBJ2-1; 9 bases align to TRBD2. After removal of 0 bases from V and 0 bases from J, the junction contained 6 bases not matched to a gene. CDR3 length: 18 residues. In germline, CDR1 is SNHLY, CDR2 FYNNEI. CDR3 DNA: TGTGCCAGCAGTGAAGCATGGCTAGCGGGGAGCTCCTACAATGAGCAGTTCTTC. Residues: CASSEAWLAGSSYNEQFF.

The chain has TRBV7-3 and TRBJ2-5; 11 nucleotides align to TRBD2. V was clipped by 4 bases and J by 1 base; unmatched bases: 11. This CDR3 region has 18 residues. Germline loops: CDR1 SGHTA, CDR2 FQGTGA. The CDR3: CASSSKGRTSGFQETQYF. DNA for the CDR3: TGTGCCAGCAGCTCTAAGGGCCGGACTAGCGGGTTCCAAGAGACCCAGTACTTC.

V gene TRBV5-1 combines with J gene TRBJ2-1, with TRBD2 matching over 12 bases. This CDR3 contains 13 residues. V trimming: 8 bases; J trimming: 5 bases; junction bases outside the gene matches: 2. Germline assignment: CDR1 SGHRS and CDR2 YFSETQ. The CDR3 DNA follows: TGCGCCAGTCGGACTAGCGGGGACAATGAGCAGTTCTTC. Translating it yields CASRTSGDNEQFF.

The gene calls are TRBV29-1 and TRBJ1-5; D not certain. Trimming took 5 bases from V and 0 from J, leaving 11 bases between them. The CDR3 runs to 14 residues. Per the germline V gene, CDR1 is SQVTM and CDR2 is ANQGSEA. The CDR3: CSVSTGYSNQPQHF. The CDR3 DNA follows: TGCAGCGTTAGTACGGGGTATAGCAATCAGCCCCAGCATTTT.

This chain connects TRBV6-5 to TRBJ2-1; 9 bases line up with TRBD2. This CDR3 region has 16 residues. V trimming: 0 bases; J trimming: 9 bases; junction bases outside the gene matches: 9. Germline CDR1 MNHEY, CDR2 SVGAGI. For the CDR3, the DNA is TGTGCCAGCAGTTACTCGGGAGCGGGGGGAAGTGTTGAGCAGTTCTTC. Translation gives CASSYSGAGGSVEQFF.

The chain recombines TRBV4-3 with TRBJ2-1; TRBD2 might be the D (5 bases). The CDR3 covers 13 residues. Germline V gives CDR1 LGHNA, CDR2 YSLEER. V lost 5 bases and J 9 bases, leaving 14 bases between the germline ends. This CDR3 is CASSFQADTEQFF. DNA of the CDR3: TGCGCCAGCAGCTTTCAAGCGGATACTGAGCAGTTCTTC.

This clone was observed a single time. The gene calls are TRBV28 and TRBJ2-7, with 7 nucleotides matching TRBD2. Germline V lookup: CDR1 MDHEN, CDR2 SYDVKM. This CDR3 has 14 residues. Losses at the gene ends were 6 bases for V and 4 bases for J; bases not matched to a gene: 9. CDR3: CASSFRRERYEQYF. CDR3 in DNA: TGTGCCAGCAGCTTTAGGCGGGAGAGGTACGAGCAGTACTTC. The variable domain in full, with the rest retrieved from reference TRBV28 and TRBJ2-7, is DVKVTQSSRYLVKRTGEKVFLECVQDMDHENMFWYRQDPGLGLRLIYFSYDVKMKEKGDIPEGYSVSREKKERFSLILESASTNQTSMYLCASSFRRERYEQYFGPGTRLTVT.

CDR3 sequence (DNA): TGTGCCAGTATAAGCGGAGGCCTCACAGATACGCAGTATTTT. Translating gives CASISGGLTDTQYF. The chain is built from TRBV19 and TRBJ2-3; maybe TRBD2 (5 bases). The V end lost 7 bases, the J end lost 2 bases, and 13 bases lay between the germline ends. Germline V gene data show CDR1 as LNHDA and CDR2 as SQIVND (reference sequence). CDR3 length: 14 residues.

V and J are TRBV7-8 and TRBJ2-1; 15 bases map to TRBD2. Germline CDR1 SGHVS, CDR2 FQNEAQ. The CDR3 is 15 amino acids. The ends lost 3 bases at V and 7 bases at J; junction bases unmatched: 1. Here the CDR3 DNA reads TGTGCCAGCAGCTTGGGGACTAGCGGGAGGAATGAGCAGTTCTTC. It codes for CASSLGTSGRNEQFF.

This rearrangement joins TRBV7-2 to TRBJ1-3; weak D call: TRBD1 (6 bases). V lost 5 bases to trimming and J lost 1 base, with 15 bases between them. The CDR3 sequence is 16 residues long. The germline V gene encodes CDR1 SGHTA and CDR2 FQGNSA. The CDR3 nucleotides read TGTGCCAGCAGCGCACAGGGTGCTGTTTCTGGAAACACCATATATTTT. Its translation is CASSAQGAVSGNTIYF. Full variable domain (remainder filled in from reference TRBV7-2 and TRBJ1-3): GAGVSQSPSNKVTEKGKDVELRCDPISGHTALYWYRQSLGQGLEFLIYFQGNSAPDKSGLPSDRFSAERTGGSVSTLTIQRTQQEDSAVYLCASSAQGAVSGNTIYFGEGSWLTVV.

V and J are TRBV5-1 and TRBJ1-3; no clear D gene. Trimming stripped 3 bases from V and 8 bases from J, with 18 bases between. Germline CDR1 and CDR2: SGHRS and YFSETQ. The CDR3 consists of 15 residues. The CDR3 coding sequence is TGCGCCAGCAGCTCAGGTGGTCGGACTTCGGACACCATATATTTT. It translates to CASSSGGRTSDTIYF.

The chain joins TRBV19 to TRBJ2-7; TRBD1 aligns across 9 bases. The CDR3 is made up of 14 amino acids. CDR1 and CDR2 from the germline V gene are LNHDA and SQIVND (reference sequence). The J segment lost 3 bases and the V segment lost 3 bases, leaving 3 bases of the junction unmatched. The CDR3 reads CASSIDRGIYEQYF. The CDR3 DNA reads as TGTGCCAGTAGTATTGACAGGGGGATCTACGAGCAGTACTTC. Looking up the rest from reference TRBV19 and TRBJ2-7 gives the full variable domain: DGGITQSPKYLFRKEGQNVTLSCEQNLNHDAMYWYRQDPGQGLRLIYYSQIVNDFQKGDIAEGYSVSREKKESFPLTVTSAQKNPTAFYLCASSIDRGIYEQYFGPGTRLTVT.

The J gene is TRBJ1-5, the V gene TRBV9; perhaps TRBD1 as D (6 bases). The CDR3 has 15 residues. The V gene lost 3 bases and the J gene lost 0 bases, with 10 bases spanning the gap. The germline V gene encodes CDR1 SGDLS and CDR2 YYNGEE. The CDR3 DNA sequence: TGTGCCAGCAGCGCGACAGGCTATAGCAATCAGCCCCAGCATTTT. This encodes CASSATGYSNQPQHF.

The chain employs TRBV5-8 and TRBJ1-1; D not certain. V gave up 4 bases and J gave up 0 bases, with 7 bases separating them. Germline CDR1 reads SGHTS; CDR2 reads YDEGEE. The CDR3 totals 13 residues. The CDR3 nucleotides read TGTGCCAGCAGCCGTAGCGTGAACACTGAAGCTTTCTTT. Translating gives CASSRSVNTEAFF.

The chain is built from TRBV19 and TRBJ1-5; 11 bases match TRBD1. CDR3 length: 17 residues. J lost 11 bases, V lost 4 bases, and 16 bases had no gene match. Germline lookup yields CDR1 LNHDA and CDR2 SQIVND (reference sequence). The CDR3 protein is CASSTRPGTGGGSTQHF. CDR3 in DNA: TGTGCCAGTAGTACTCGTCCCGGGACAGGGGGAGGTTCAACCCAGCATTTT.

This sequence joins TRBV5-1 and TRBJ2-1, with 12 bases matching TRBD1. Losses at the gene ends were 5 bases for V and 5 bases for J; bases not matched to a gene: 2. The CDR3 extends over 14 amino acids. Germline V lookup: CDR1 SGHRS, CDR2 YFSETQ. DNA of the CDR3: TGCGCCAGCAGAGGGACAGGGGGCCACAATGAGCAGTTCTTC. This encodes CASRGTGGHNEQFF.

This clone was recorded a few times. This chain links TRBV28 with TRBJ1-2; tentatively, D is TRBD1 (6 bases). Germline CDR1 reads MDHEN; CDR2 reads SYDVKM. The CDR3 is 14 residues long. V was cut by 2 bases and J by 5 bases, with 12 bases left in between. In DNA, the CDR3 is TGTGCCAGCAGTTTACCCACAGGGTCTTATGGCTACACCTTC. It specifies CASSLPTGSYGYTF.

This clone was counted a single time. This chain joins TRBV2 and TRBJ2-2; D possibly corresponds to TRBD1 (6 bases). Germline V lookup: CDR1 SNHLY, CDR2 FYNNEI. This CDR3 contains 14 residues. V lost 10 bases and J lost 3, with 15 bases in between. CDR3: CATNRDGYTGELFF. In nucleotides, the CDR3 is TGTGCCACAAACAGGGATGGGTACACCGGGGAGCTGTTTTTT.

This sequence joins TRBV18 and TRBJ2-4, with D uncertain. Germline V gene sequence: CDR1 KGHSH, CDR2 LQKENI. V was clipped by 6 bases and J by 3 bases, with 12 bases between them. The CDR3 has 14 amino acids. The CDR3 DNA reads TGTGCCAGCTCCGGGTTTGTCGGCAAAAACATTCAGTACTTC. Residues: CASSGFVGKNIQYF.

There are a few counts of this clone. The chain recombines TRBV9 with TRBJ2-3, with TRBD2 identical over 9 bases. Per germline, CDR1 SGDLS and CDR2 YYNGEE. Unmatched junction bases numbered 3, after V lost 3 bases and J lost 1 base. The CDR3 has 15 amino acids. CDR3 nucleotides: TGTGCCAGCAGCGCCTCTAGCGGGGGCACAGATACGCAGTATTTT. Protein: CASSASSGGTDTQYF.

The chain couples TRBV3-1 (or the pseudogene TRBV3-2) to TRBJ1-1, with 11 positions matching TRBD1. This CDR3 has 19 residues. Germline-derived CDR1 and CDR2 are LGHDT and YNNKEL (reference sequence). Trimming at V came to 0 bases and at J to 0 bases, leaving 9 bases not matched to a gene. The CDR3 spells CASSQDRTGGFMMNTEAFF. The CDR3 DNA reads as TGTGCCAGCAGCCAAGATCGGACAGGGGGCTTTATGATGAACACTGAAGCTTTCTTT.

The rearrangement links TRBV11-2 to TRBJ2-1; 8 bases fit TRBD2. Germline-derived CDR1 and CDR2 are SGHAT and FQNNGV. V trimming: 4 bases; J trimming: 0 bases; junction bases outside the gene matches: 11. The CDR3 covers 18 residues. CDR3 region: CASSSRFSGKSSYNEQFF. DNA for the CDR3: TGTGCCAGCAGCTCCCGGTTTAGCGGGAAAAGCTCCTACAATGAGCAGTTCTTC. The variable domain in full, with the rest retrieved from reference TRBV11-2 and TRBJ2-1, is EAGVAQSPRYKIIEKRQSVAFWCNPISGHATLYWYQQILGQGPKLLIQFQNNGVVDDSQLPKDRFSAERLKGVDSTLKIQPAKLEDSAVYLCASSSRFSGKSSYNEQFFGPGTRLTVL.

The chain joins TRBV28 to TRBJ2-4; D unclear. Germline CDR1 and CDR2: MDHEN and SYDVKM. Trimming removed 6 bases from V and 5 bases from J, with 5 bases in between. The CDR3 is 11 residues long. The CDR3 protein is CASRQENIQYF. The CDR3, as DNA: TGTGCCAGCAGACAAGAAAACATTCAGTACTTC.

This CDR3 is CASSRRGAAYEQYF. DNA of the CDR3: TGTGCCAGCAGCAGGCGAGGCGCCGCCTACGAGCAGTACTTC. This chain links TRBV3-1 (or the pseudogene TRBV3-2) with TRBJ2-7; D is undetermined. CDR1 and CDR2 from the germline V gene are LGHDT and YNNKEL (reference sequence). V was clipped by 5 bases and J by 2 bases, with 13 bases between them. The CDR3 is 14 amino acids.

The rearrangement links TRBV7-2 to TRBJ2-2, with 8 bases matching TRBD2. With 4 bases clipped from V and 1 base from J, the junction kept 2 bases outside the gene matches. From germline, CDR1 is SGHTA and CDR2 FQGNSA. The CDR3 runs 15 residues. The DNA of the CDR3 is TGTGCCAGCAGCTCAAGCGGGAGGAACACCGGGGAGCTGTTTTTT. It is translated as CASSSSGRNTGELFF.

The gene calls are TRBV19 and TRBJ1-2; 8 bases match TRBD1. The CDR3 spans 13 residues. V lost 5 bases, J lost 7 bases, and 6 bases stayed unmatched. Germline assignment: CDR1 LNHDA and CDR2 SQIVND (reference sequence). The DNA of the CDR3 is TGTGCCAGTAGTCCGACAGGGGCGCGTGGCTACACCTTC. It encodes CASSPTGARGYTF. The entire variable domain, with the rest obtained from reference TRBV19 and TRBJ1-2, is as follows: DGGITQSPKYLFRKEGQNVTLSCEQNLNHDAMYWYRQDPGQGLRLIYYSQIVNDFQKGDIAEGYSVSREKKESFPLTVTSAQKNPTAFYLCASSPTGARGYTFGSGTRLTVV.

The chain is built from TRBV29-1 and TRBJ2-1; perhaps TRBD2 as D (7 bases). The V gene lost 1 base and the J gene lost 5 bases, with 24 bases spanning the gap. In germline, CDR1 is SQVTM, CDR2 ANQGSEA. This CDR3 is 18 amino acids long. CDR3 bases: TGCAGCGTTGAAGTGGGAGATGGGGGGGCTAGCTTAGACAATGAGCAGTTCTTC. Translation gives CSVEVGDGGASLDNEQFF.